This entry is about one T cell receptor beta chain. Its target is not known. The authors sequenced TCR beta from blood CD8+ and CD4+ T cells. Negative isolation was used for CD8+ and CD4+ T cells and FACS enrichment for TEMRA cells. Trimming took 5 bases from V and 5 from J; bases not matched to a gene: 7. Per germline, CDR1 MDHEN and CDR2 SYDVKM. This CDR3 contains 15 residues. The sample belongs to a study of CD8 T cells in Susac syndrome. Notes on the study in general: The study's TCR sequencing and HLA analysis drew on a certain number of individuals. That number was acknowledged as relatively small.

Random hexamers were used to reverse transcribe an amount of 0.5 to 1 ug RNA. Amplification of TCR beta CDR3 by immunoSEQ multiplex PCR spanned 54 Vbeta and 13 Jbeta. Each CDR3 protein is one row after TCRdb ran MiXCR on the immunoSEQ multiplex PCR reads. The data show about 120,000 distinct CDR3 sequences, 94% seen once. Sequenced input: CD4+ T cells from PBMCs. The TCR originated in a human donor in good health. This sequence joins TRBV28 and TRBJ2-5; TRBD1 aligns across 11 bases. This CDR3 is CASSPGQGAAETQYF. Here the CDR3 DNA reads TGTGCCAGCAGTCCAGGACAGGGGGCAGCGGAGACCCAGTACTTC.